Below are 9 T cell receptor beta chains sequenced from a single sample in a study of spatial heterogeneity in lung cancer (dated by TCRdb to between 2018 and 2020). Taken with the paper, the label for time point translates to: sample taken at primary tumor resection. Without any cell sorting, TCR sequencing was performed on whole RNA extracted either from tumor and nontumor lung tissue or from cryopreserved PBMC samples. Receptor libraries were prepared by 5' RACE. Instrument on record: NextSeq 500. TCRdb ran its own pipeline on the public reads, namely fastp trimming at Q25 and MiXCR clone calling, and kept in-frame beta chains. Each record represents a unique CDR3 protein, reported with the most common genes and DNA among its rows. Across this sample there are 20,000 or so distinct CDR3 sequences, with about 3.5% seen only once. The ten largest account for around 26% of the sample. Source: PBMCs, taken at surgery. Receptor source: a female donor with early-stage non-small cell lung cancer.

This clonotype was counted at least ten times. V gene TRBV7-2 combines with J gene TRBJ2-7; D may correspond to TRBD1 or TRBD2 (5 bases each). Germline CDR1 SGHTA, CDR2 FQGNSA. The V end was cut by 4 bases, the J end by 2 bases, with 18 bases between. CDR3 length: 16 amino acids. The CDR3 coding sequence is TGTGCCAGCAGCTCCCTTTCGGGGCCTGGCACCTACGAGCAGTACTTC. It specifies CASSSLSGPGTYEQYF.

The chain is built from TRBV9 and TRBJ2-1; D is possibly TRBD1 (6 bases). V dropped 0 bases and J dropped 0 bases, with 10 bases sitting between them. The CDR3 is 16 residues long. Germline CDR1 is SGDLS and CDR2 is YYNGEE. This CDR3 is CASSVGGGLSYNEQFF. The DNA of the CDR3 is TGTGCCAGCAGCGTAGGAGGGGGTCTCTCCTACAATGAGCAGTTCTTC.

This clonotype was counted many times. The V gene is TRBV29-1, the J gene TRBJ2-1; 10 nucleotides line up with TRBD2. V gave up 1 base and J gave up 5 bases; unmatched junction bases: 8. The CDR3 runs to 16 residues. From germline, CDR1 is SQVTM and CDR2 ANQGSEA. CDR3 in amino acids: CSVEAVAGGMDNEQFF. The CDR3 bases are TGCAGCGTTGAAGCGGTAGCGGGAGGTATGGACAATGAGCAGTTCTTC.

The sample holds many counts of this clonotype. This chain connects TRBV6-4 to TRBJ2-3, with TRBD1 matching 8 bases. The J segment lost 3 bases and the V segment lost 6 bases, leaving 5 bases of the junction unmatched. Germline CDR1 reads MRHNA; CDR2 reads SNTAGT. The CDR3 length is 14 residues. The CDR3 DNA sequence: TGTGCCAGCAGAGCGGACAGGGCAACAGATACGCAGTATTTT. Residues: CASRADRATDTQYF.

The sample holds a few counts of this clonotype. V is TRBV6-1 and J is TRBJ2-7; no reliable D call. Between the trimmed V and J ends, which lost 6 bases and 0 bases, there was a span of 9 bases. CDR1 and CDR2 (germline): MNHNS, SASEGT. The CDR3 runs 13 residues. The CDR3 DNA follows: TGTGCCAGCAGCTACGACCACTCCTACGAGCAGTACTTC. Translating it yields CASSYDHSYEQYF.

This clonotype was seen many times. The V and J genes are TRBV15 and TRBJ2-3; D gene uncertain. Germline CDR1 LNHNV, CDR2 YYDKDF (reference sequence). This CDR3 has 15 amino acids. Trimming left V 0 bases short and J 1 base short, with 8 bases between. CDR3 DNA: TGTGCCACCAGCAGAGACCCTCGTGGCACAGATACGCAGTATTTT. Translating gives CATSRDPRGTDTQYF.

This clonotype was recorded at least ten times. V gene TRBV12-5 combines with J gene TRBJ2-7, with a weak D call TRBD1 (6 bases). Germline CDR1 and CDR2: LGHNT and FRNRAP. The CDR3 extends over 13 amino acids. V gave up 7 bases and J gave up 3 bases, with 13 bases separating them. DNA of the CDR3: TGTGCTAGTGCCCAGGGGCCCGGCTACGAGCAGTACTTC. Its protein product is CASAQGPGYEQYF.

This clonotype was seen many times. V gene TRBV20-1 combines with J gene TRBJ2-2; no clear D gene. With 5 bases removed from V and 6 bases from J, the gap between germline ends came to 13 bases. This CDR3 is 13 amino acids long. Germline lookup yields CDR1 DFQATT and CDR2 SNEGSKA (reference sequence). The chain's CDR3 is CSARQMGAGELFF. In DNA form, the CDR3 reads TGCAGTGCTCGCCAAATGGGTGCCGGGGAGCTGTTTTTT.

The genes are TRBV19 and TRBJ1-5; 7 bases fit TRBD1. The germline CDR1 and CDR2 sequences are LNHDA and SQIVND (reference sequence). The V gene end was trimmed by 0 bases and the J gene end by 5 bases; junction bases not matched to a gene: 7. The CDR3 sequence is 16 residues long. The CDR3 region has the DNA TGTGCCAGTAGTATAGATGACAGGGATTTTGATCAGCCCCAGCATTTT. Encoded protein: CASSIDDRDFDQPQHF.